Listed here are 22 T cell receptor beta chains from one sample, sequenced in a study of blood T cell repertoires in COVID-19. Assay: immunoSEQ multiplex PCR; the TCRdb copy retains only in-frame clones and omits some. Among over 45,000 clones listed, 83% were seen once. Input material: peripheral blood. The source is a human donor in a cohort sampled during active COVID-19.

V usage is TRBV5-1 and J usage is TRBJ2-2, with 10 bases aligning to TRBD2. CDR1 SGHRS and CDR2 YFSETQ come from the germline V gene. J lost 8 bases, V lost 4 bases, and 11 bases had no gene match. The CDR3 consists of 16 residues. The CDR3 spells CASSDLAGVSSGELFF. Here the CDR3 DNA reads TGCGCCAGCAGCGATCTAGCGGGGGTCTCCTCGGGGGAGCTGTTTTTT. The variable domain in full, with the rest retrieved from reference TRBV5-1 and TRBJ2-2, is KAGVTQTPRYLIKTRGQQVTLSCSPISGHRSVSWYQQTPGQGLQFLFEYFSETQRNKGNFPGRFSGRQFSNSRSEMNVSTLELGDSALYLCASSDLAGVSSGELFFGEGSRLTVL.

The J gene is TRBJ2-5, the V gene TRBV2; perhaps TRBD1 as D (6 bases). Germline lookup yields CDR1 SNHLY and CDR2 FYNNEI. Trimming took 6 bases from V and 9 from J, leaving 17 bases between them. CDR3 length: 13 residues. The CDR3 protein is CASRDYSQGPQYF. CDR3 DNA: TGTGCCAGCAGAGATTACTCCCAGGGGCCCCAGTACTTC. The entire variable domain, with the rest obtained from reference TRBV2 and TRBJ2-5, is as follows: EPEVTQTPSHQVTQMGQEVILRCVPISNHLYFYWYRQILGQKVEFLVSFYNNEISEKSEIFDDQFSVERPDGSNFTLKIRSTKLEDSAMYFCASRDYSQGPQYFGPGTRLLVL.

The V and J genes are TRBV3-1 (or the pseudogene TRBV3-2) and TRBJ2-7; TRBD1 aligns across 8 bases. The CDR3 covers 16 residues. J was trimmed by 0 bases and V by 4 bases; bases with no gene match: 8. Germline loops: CDR1 LGHDT, CDR2 YNNKEL (reference sequence). This CDR3 reads CASSPSRDRTSYEQYF. The CDR3 nucleotides read TGTGCCAGCAGCCCAAGCCGGGACAGGACCTCCTACGAGCAGTACTTC.

The J gene is TRBJ2-1, the V gene TRBV5-1; 8 nucleotides align to TRBD2. Germline V gene lookup returns CDR1 SGHRS and CDR2 YFSETQ. With V trimmed by 0 bases and J by 5 bases, 16 bases remained unmatched. This CDR3 has 19 amino acids. The CDR3 region is CASSLGVAGRRGLHNEQFF. In nucleotides, the CDR3 is TGCGCCAGCAGCTTGGGGGTAGCGGGGCGGCGGGGGCTCCACAATGAGCAGTTCTTC.

In its sample, this clone was seen once. The chain links TRBV7-8 to TRBJ2-1; the D gene is possibly TRBD2 (6 bases). CDR1 SGHVS and CDR2 FQNEAQ come from the germline V gene. The V and J ends lost 2 bases and 6 bases respectively, with 20 bases between them. CDR3 size: 17 residues. CDR3 residues: CASSLYGGATRGNEQFF. DNA for the CDR3: TGTGCCAGCAGCTTATATGGCGGGGCGACTAGGGGCAATGAGCAGTTCTTC.

The rearrangement links TRBV5-4 to TRBJ2-1; D gene ambiguous. Germline V gene data show CDR1 as SGHNT and CDR2 as YYREEE (reference sequence). Trimming cost V 0 bases and J 4 bases, with 14 bases left between them. This CDR3 contains 16 residues. The CDR3 is CASSLDPTPLYNEQFF. The CDR3 coding sequence is TGTGCCAGCAGCTTGGACCCCACGCCCCTATACAATGAGCAGTTCTTC.

The J gene is TRBJ2-7, the V gene TRBV11-2, with D uncertain. The length of the CDR3 is 15 residues. Germline CDR1 reads SGHAT; CDR2 reads FQNNGV. The ends were cut back, 0 bases at V and 2 bases at J, with 11 bases in the middle. The CDR3 spells CASSLDSLQTYEQYF. CDR3 in DNA: TGTGCCAGCAGCTTAGATAGCTTGCAGACCTACGAGCAGTACTTC. The full variable domain, rest sourced from reference TRBV11-2 and TRBJ2-7, is EAGVAQSPRYKIIEKRQSVAFWCNPISGHATLYWYQQILGQGPKLLIQFQNNGVVDDSQLPKDRFSAERLKGVDSTLKIQPAKLEDSAVYLCASSLDSLQTYEQYFGPGTRLTVT.

The rearrangement links TRBV7-9 to TRBJ1-1; the D is unclear. The CDR3 length is 15 residues. Deletions cut 5 bases from V and 2 bases from J, with 15 bases between. The germline V gene has CDR1 SEHNR and CDR2 FQNEAQ (reference sequence). The CDR3 spells CASSQLQSTNTEAFF. In DNA form, the CDR3 reads TGTGCCAGCAGCCAGTTACAGTCCACCAACACTGAAGCTTTCTTT.

In nucleotides, the CDR3 is TGTGCCAGCAGCTTACCCGGGAATACGCAGTATTTT. This encodes CASSLPGNTQYF. The chain combines TRBV7-9 with TRBJ2-3, with D possibly being TRBD2 (5 bases). Germline V gene data show CDR1 as SEHNR and CDR2 as FQNEAQ (reference sequence). V was cut by 2 bases and J by 7 bases, with 7 bases left in between. The CDR3 runs 12 residues.

The rearrangement links TRBV27 to TRBJ2-5, with 7 positions matching TRBD2. V lost 8 bases, J lost 3 bases, and 9 bases stayed unmatched. Germline CDR1 and CDR2: MNHEY and SMNVEV (reference sequence). The CDR3 is 14 amino acids. The CDR3 is CASGELAHKETQYF. Written as DNA, the CDR3 is TGTGCCAGCGGGGAACTAGCGCACAAAGAGACCCAGTACTTC.

This sequence joins TRBV7-9 and TRBJ1-1, with a possible D match to TRBD1 (5 bases). Germline CDR1 and CDR2: SEHNR and FQNEAQ (reference sequence). There are 13 residues in the CDR3. V shed 5 bases and J shed 5 bases, with 12 bases lying between them. This CDR3 reads CASSQKGVTEAFF. As DNA, the CDR3 is TGTGCCAGCAGCCAGAAAGGGGTAACTGAAGCTTTCTTT.

The chain joins TRBV10-2 to TRBJ2-6; a weak D match, TRBD2 (5 bases). This CDR3 contains 17 residues. V was clipped by 7 bases and J by 0 bases, with 16 bases between them. Per the germline V gene, CDR1 is WSHSY and CDR2 is SAAADI. In DNA form, the CDR3 reads TGCGCCAGCAAAGCTAGCCGAGGGAACTCTGGGGCCAACGTCCTGACTTTC. Translating gives CASKASRGNSGANVLTF.

The chain links TRBV11-2 to TRBJ1-4, with 7 bases matching TRBD1. The CDR3 runs to 14 residues. V was pared by 4 bases and J by 5 bases, with 4 bases of the junction left unmatched. The germline CDR1 and CDR2 sequences are SGHAT and FQNNGV. The CDR3 sequence is CASSWGQFNEKLFF. The DNA of the CDR3 is TGTGCCAGCAGCTGGGGACAGTTCAATGAAAAACTGTTTTTT.

The chain employs TRBV5-4 and TRBJ2-6, with D possibly being TRBD2 (6 bases). CDR1 is SGHNT, CDR2 YYREEE, per germline (reference sequence). CDR3 length equals 14 residues. V gave up 1 base and J gave up 9 bases, with 11 bases separating them. The chain's CDR3 is CASSLMGGGNVLTF. CDR3 nucleotide sequence: TGTGCCAGCAGCTTGATGGGGGGAGGCAACGTCCTGACTTTC.

The rearrangement links TRBV3-1 (or the pseudogene TRBV3-2) to TRBJ1-1, with 7 bases aligning to TRBD1. V shed 6 bases and J 5 bases; nucleotides not matched to a gene: 9. This CDR3 spans 14 amino acids. Germline assignment: CDR1 LGHDT and CDR2 YNNKEL (reference sequence). The CDR3 coding sequence is TGTGCCAGCAGACATTCAGGGGGAGATACTGAAGCTTTCTTT. Amino acids: CASRHSGGDTEAFF.

V usage is TRBV20-1 and J usage is TRBJ2-5, with TRBD1 matching over 7 bases. V shed 3 bases and J 4 bases; nucleotides not matched to a gene: 5. CDR1 is DFQATT and CDR2 is SNEGSKA in the germline V gene (reference sequence). The CDR3 is 13 amino acids. CDR3 amino acids: CSASTGASETQYF. The CDR3 nucleotides read TGCAGTGCTAGTACAGGGGCTTCAGAGACCCAGTACTTC.

The CDR3 sequence is CASSATSGGANEQFF. CDR3 DNA sequence: TGCGCCAGCAGCGCAACTAGCGGGGGGGCCAATGAGCAGTTCTTC. The chain uses TRBV10-2 and TRBJ2-1, with 13 nucleotides matching TRBD2. Germline assignment: CDR1 WSHSY and CDR2 SAAADI. The trim removed 6 bases at V and 6 bases at J, leaving 5 bases unmatched. The CDR3 sequence is 15 residues long.

The V gene is TRBV3-1 (or the pseudogene TRBV3-2), the J gene TRBJ2-1, with 8 bases fitting TRBD1. This CDR3 spans 16 amino acids. Trimming removed 7 bases from V and 3 bases from J; junction bases left unmatched: 11. Germline V gene sequence: CDR1 LGHDT, CDR2 YNNKEL (reference sequence). As DNA, the CDR3 is TGTGCCAGCAAAGATGCACGGGACAGGTTCTACAATGAGCAGTTCTTC. Translated, it gives CASKDARDRFYNEQFF.

The chain couples TRBV6-1 to TRBJ2-7; 7 bases align to TRBD1. The CDR3 runs 13 residues. V shed 2 bases and J 4 bases; nucleotides not matched to a gene: 2. The germline V gene encodes CDR1 MNHNS and CDR2 SASEGT. The CDR3 loop is CASSEYRGYEQYF. The CDR3 DNA follows: TGTGCCAGCAGTGAATACAGGGGTTACGAGCAGTACTTC.

The chain links TRBV5-4 to TRBJ2-2, with 10 bases that match TRBD2. CDR1 SGHNT and CDR2 YYREEE come from the germline V gene (reference sequence). The CDR3 sequence is 19 residues long. J was trimmed by 0 bases and V by 4 bases; bases with no gene match: 12. CDR3: CASSRGPSGGHTNTGELFF. The CDR3 coding sequence is TGTGCCAGCAGCCGGGGGCCTAGCGGGGGCCATACGAACACCGGGGAGCTGTTTTTT.

V is TRBV11-2 and J is TRBJ1-2; no reliable D call. The CDR3 contains 13 residues. Germline CDR1 is SGHAT and CDR2 is FQNNGV. V lost 2 bases, J lost 2 bases, and 6 bases lay in between. CDR3 protein: CASSLLQNYGYTF. In DNA form, the CDR3 reads TGTGCCAGCAGCTTATTACAGAACTATGGCTACACCTTC.

This clone came up a few times. The junction shows a germline mismatch at one end, possibly a read error. The rearrangement uses TRBV3-1 (or the pseudogene TRBV3-2) and TRBJ1-6, with D perhaps TRBD1 (6 bases). Germline CDR1 is LGHDT and CDR2 is YNNKEL (reference sequence). The CDR3 has 14 residues. The CDR3 sequence: CASNQEGGNSPLHF. CDR3 DNA sequence: TGTGCCAGCAACCAAGAGGGGGGAAATTCACCCCTCCACTTT.